The present T cell receptor beta chain was sequenced within a study of blood T cell repertoires in COVID-19. The table came from immunoSEQ multiplex PCR; TCRdb's copy has only in-frame clones and leaves some out. The sample holds approximately 97,000 clones, around 85% seen once. The CDR3 runs to 11 residues. The rearrangement joins TRBV21-1 to TRBJ2-5; the DNA was not compared with TRBD2, the D call given in the table. TRBV21-1 is a pseudogene locus. The sequenced sample consisted of peripheral blood. This clonotype originated in a human donor in a cohort sampled during active COVID-19. CDR3 sequence reads: CASYAGETQYF. The CDR3 bases are TGTGCCAGCTATGCGGGGGAGACCCAGTACTTC.